These T cell receptor beta chains were read from a single sample in a study of cytomegalovirus exposure and HLA in healthy donors. Measured with immunoSEQ multiplex PCR; TCRdb has only the in-frame clones, and not every one. Seen in this sample are around 80,000 clones; the ten most common clones hold roughly 0.8%. The sequencing sample was made of PBMCs. The source is a boy younger than 18 in good health and CMV-seronegative. CDR3s include the opening cysteine and the closing phenylalanine or tryptophan.

V,CDR3
TRBV7-9,CASGREAAGELFF
TRBV25-1,CASSPGGETQYF
TRBV4-1,CASSRDPGQGKGKLFF
TRBV4-1,CASSPGLAGGGEQFF
TRBV5-3,CARSRGDQDNSPLHF
TRBV7-2,CASTSGLGTGLWNEQFF
TRBV27,CASLPTGWAQPQHF
TRBV7-2,CASSLAQDNEQFF
TRBV11-1,CASSPSLDRAGDGYTF
TRBV9,CASSRGGQNTEAFF
TRBV10-3,CATLQGILANEQFF
TRBV5-1,CASSETGNSNSPLHF
TRBV25-1,CASSEGLGRATYNEQFF
TRBV2,CASSVTQWDYGYTF
TRBV29-1,CSVRTGTLYGYTF
TRBV30,CAWGQGGEQYF
TRBV6-1,CASRITSGGASEQFF
TRBV18,CASSTGGLAETQYF
TRBV2,CASSLGGSAEAFF
TRBV19,CASSIGAGRSYEQYF
TRBV13,CASSWRLAGDDNEQFF
TRBV10-3,CAISETSGDYNEQFF
TRBV30,CAWTNVVTEAFF
TRBV14,CASSQVANTNYGYTF
TRBV4-2,CASSQGRGLVSSYEQYF
TRBV6-4,CASSAAGDPSNEQFF
TRBV30,CAWNRGGVMNTEAFF
TRBV30,CAWSQGQVGGYTF
TRBV29-1,CSVETSGKTDTQYF
TRBV5-1,CASSLEVQGFNSPLHF
TRBV6-1,CASSRQELGNEQFF
TRBV4-1,CASSQGQENTEAFF
TRBV5-1,CASSLSGNNYGYTF
TRBV6-5,CASRRPAGHGYTF
TRBV21-1,CASSKARQGRAYGYTF
TRBV2,CARREQGGEKLFF
TRBV19,CASSKTGTATNEKLFF
TRBV19,CASSPGQGNTGELFF
TRBV7-2,CASSSARTSYEQYF
TRBV6-5,CASTGGGEQYF
TRBV30,CAWNRGGHTDKQYF
TRBV11-2,CASSLKRGSVYNEQFF
TRBV4-2,CASSQDITGVEYGYTF
TRBV15,CATSRDYSGNTIYF
TRBV2,CASRGDGNQPQHF
TRBV30,CAWSVRGWGGSNQPQHF
TRBV30,CAWSVLAGLQFF
TRBV7-2,CASRQGGDQPQHF
TRBV11-2,CAGRSGLGGTEAFF
TRBV7-2,CASRLTGTAYEQYF
TRBV6-1,CASSDLNTEAFF
TRBV6-1,CASSAGTDYGYTF
TRBV7-2,CASSLTGGNYGYTF
TRBV11-2,CASSFDRVETQYF
TRBV19,CASSIVAGSNTEAFF
TRBV7-2,CASSLQGGSTEAFF
TRBV4-1,CASSQVDRDSETQYF
TRBV5-1,CASSLAVLAGQETQYF
TRBV7-2,CASSTPGQAYEQYF